The 22 T cell receptor beta chains below come from one sample, sequenced in a study of blood T cell repertoires in COVID-19. Measured with immunoSEQ multiplex PCR; TCRdb has only the in-frame clones, and not every one. Found here are around 170,000 clones, about 82% of them singletons; the top ten hold 5.5% to 7%. Input material: peripheral blood. These receptors were collected from a man aged 50-60 years with active or convalescent COVID-19.

The genes are TRBV28 and TRBJ2-2; D is perhaps TRBD2 (5 bases). The V and J ends lost 5 bases and 4 bases respectively, with 5 bases between them. Germline V gene lookup returns CDR1 MDHEN and CDR2 SYDVKM. The length of the CDR3 is 12 residues. The DNA of the CDR3 is TGTGCCAGCAGTGGACTCACCGGGGAGCTGTTTTTT. Translation gives CASSGLTGELFF. Full variable domain (remainder filled in from reference TRBV28 and TRBJ2-2): DVKVTQSSRYLVKRTGEKVFLECVQDMDHENMFWYRQDPGLGLRLIYFSYDVKMKEKGDIPEGYSVSREKKERFSLILESASTNQTSMYLCASSGLTGELFFGEGSRLTVL.

The chain recombines TRBV19 with TRBJ2-7; a possible D gene is TRBD2 (6 bases). Looked up from germline, CDR1 is LNHDA and CDR2 is SQIVND (reference sequence). The CDR3 spans 12 residues. V was shortened by 3 bases and J by 6 bases, with 9 bases between the two germline ends. The CDR3 bases are TGTGCCAGTAGTATGGGGACTGTCGAGCAGTACTTC. It encodes CASSMGTVEQYF.

This sequence joins TRBV4-1 and TRBJ1-5, with a tentative D call TRBD1 (5 bases). The CDR3 loop spans 18 amino acids. Germline-derived CDR1 and CDR2 are MGHRA and YSYEKL. V was shortened by 1 base and J by 2 bases, with 18 bases between the two germline ends. The chain's CDR3 is CASSQVGRRGGGNQPQHF. As DNA, the CDR3 is TGCGCCAGCAGCCAAGTGGGGCGGCGGGGGGGTGGCAATCAGCCCCAGCATTTT.

This chain connects TRBV19 to TRBJ1-2; D possibly corresponds to TRBD1 (6 bases). This CDR3 is 14 amino acids long. V was clipped by 6 bases and J by 8 bases, with 19 bases between them. Germline-derived CDR1 and CDR2 are LNHDA and SQIVND (reference sequence). The CDR3 DNA follows: TGTGCCAGTAGCCGGATCGGACAGTCCAGGGGCTACACCTTC. As protein: CASSRIGQSRGYTF.

V usage is TRBV27 and J usage is TRBJ1-1; the match to TRBD1 covers 7 bases. CDR3 length equals 14 residues. Germline CDR1 reads MNHEY; CDR2 reads SMNVEV (reference sequence). J lost 1 base, V lost 6 bases, and 5 bases had no gene match. CDR3 in amino acids: CASRLGQANTEAFF. CDR3 bases: TGTGCCAGCAGGCTAGGACAGGCGAACACTGAAGCTTTCTTT.

The CDR3: CASSSLGPSTDTQYF. As DNA, the CDR3 is TGTGCCAGCAGCTCGCTGGGGCCAAGCACAGATACGCAGTATTTT. This chain connects TRBV5-5 to TRBJ2-3, with D maybe TRBD1 (5 bases). CDR1 and CDR2 (germline): SGHKS, YYEKEE (reference sequence). This CDR3 region has 15 residues. Trimming left V 3 bases short and J 0 bases short, with 11 bases between.

J is TRBJ2-2 and V is TRBV11-2, with 10 bases identical to TRBD2. This CDR3 is built from 16 residues. Germline CDR1 reads SGHAT; CDR2 reads FQNNGV. Trimming at V came to 2 bases and at J to 5 bases, leaving 5 bases not matched to a gene. CDR3 loop: CASSLTLAGDTGELFF. CDR3 DNA sequence: TGTGCCAGCAGCTTAACGCTAGCGGGAGATACCGGGGAGCTGTTTTTT.

For the CDR3, the DNA is TGCGCCAGCAGCTCGGGACTAGCCGCAGATACGCAGTATTTT. Its translation is CASSSGLAADTQYF. This chain uses TRBV5-1 with TRBJ2-3; TRBD2 aligns across 9 bases. This CDR3 is 14 amino acids long. Per the germline V gene, CDR1 is SGHRS and CDR2 is YFSETQ. With 3 bases clipped from V and 4 bases from J, the junction kept 3 bases outside the gene matches.

The rearrangement uses TRBV9 and TRBJ2-1; 11 positions agree with TRBD2. The CDR3 extends over 18 amino acids. J was trimmed by 2 bases and V by 3 bases; bases with no gene match: 10. CDR1 is SGDLS, CDR2 YYNGEE, per germline. The CDR3 DNA sequence: TGTGCCAGCAGCGGAAGACGAGGGACTAGCGGAGCCTACAATGAGCAGTTCTTC. Translating it yields CASSGRRGTSGAYNEQFF.

The chain joins TRBV9 to TRBJ2-6; 7 bases line up with TRBD1. The CDR3 consists of 14 residues. The ends lost 4 bases at V and 8 bases at J; junction bases unmatched: 6. Germline V gene data show CDR1 as SGDLS and CDR2 as YYNGEE. Here the CDR3 reads CASSSRQGPNVLTF. In DNA form, the CDR3 reads TGTGCCAGCAGCTCCCGACAGGGCCCCAACGTCCTGACTTTC.

This sequence joins TRBV4-1 and TRBJ2-1; 9 bases map to TRBD2. Germline-derived CDR1 and CDR2 are MGHRA and YSYEKL. This CDR3 comprises 15 residues. V shed 0 bases, J shed 10 bases, and the junction held 7 bases outside the gene matches. This chain's CDR3 is CASSQEKVAGVEQFF. The CDR3 region has the DNA TGCGCCAGCAGCCAAGAGAAGGTAGCGGGAGTAGAGCAGTTCTTC.

The genes are TRBV27 and TRBJ2-2, with TRBD1 identical over 8 bases. The V and J ends lost 2 bases and 5 bases, in that order; junction bases with no gene match: 7. The CDR3 consists of 16 residues. From germline, CDR1 is MNHEY and CDR2 SMNVEV (reference sequence). CDR3 loop: CASSLTAGGGTGELFF. CDR3 bases: TGTGCCAGCAGTTTAACGGCAGGGGGCGGGACCGGGGAGCTGTTTTTT.

This clone appeared once. The rearrangement links TRBV12-3 or TRBV12-4 to TRBJ1-2; TRBD1 is a possible D gene (5 bases). Trimming stripped 5 bases from V and 3 bases from J, with 10 bases between. This CDR3 has 13 amino acids. CDR3 residues: CASSPDSDYGYTF. For the CDR3, the DNA is TGTGCCAGCAGTCCAGACAGCGACTATGGCTACACCTTC.

This clone was counted between two and nine times. The chain recombines TRBV7-2 with TRBJ2-3; D possibly corresponds to TRBD2 (5 bases). This CDR3 comprises 14 residues. The germline V gene has CDR1 SGHTA and CDR2 FQGNSA. Trimming cost V 4 bases and J 3 bases, with 11 bases left between them. The CDR3 DNA is TGTGCCAGCAGCTGGGTCGGGATGACAGATACGCAGTATTTT. Translation: CASSWVGMTDTQYF.

The chain couples TRBV2 to TRBJ1-5; D gene uncertain. The CDR3 is made up of 14 amino acids. V was pared by 5 bases and J by 3 bases, with 11 bases between. Germline V gene lookup returns CDR1 SNHLY and CDR2 FYNNEI. The DNA for the CDR3 is TGTGCCAGCAGTCCCCGGGTCGCCAATCAGCCCCAGCATTTT. Translation gives CASSPRVANQPQHF.

The chain links TRBV20-1 to TRBJ2-7; 11 bases are shared with TRBD2. After removal of 7 bases from V and 4 bases from J, the junction contained 0 bases not matched to a gene. The V gene's germline CDR1 is DFQATT and CDR2 SNEGSKA (reference sequence). The CDR3 runs to 11 residues. DNA of the CDR3: TGCAGTGGACTAGCGGGATACGAGCAGTACTTC. Translated: CSGLAGYEQYF.

The CDR3 is CATRRGQGSYEQYF. The CDR3 DNA reads TGTGCCACCAGGAGGGGACAGGGAAGCTACGAGCAGTACTTC. The chain joins TRBV24-1 to TRBJ2-7; 9 bases fit TRBD1. Per the germline V gene, CDR1 is KGHDR and CDR2 is SFDVKD. V dropped 7 bases and J dropped 3; count of bases not matched to a gene: 6. The CDR3 sequence is 14 residues long.

The genes are TRBV10-3 and TRBJ1-3; weak D call: TRBD1 (5 bases). V dropped 6 bases and J dropped 2 bases, with 11 bases sitting between them. CDR1 is ENHRY, CDR2 SYGVKD, per germline. The CDR3 totals 14 residues. The CDR3 DNA sequence: TGTGCCATCAGCGGGGGTTTTGCTGGAAACACCATATATTTT. This encodes CAISGGFAGNTIYF.

CDR3 region: CASSLDRGNTEAFF. In nucleotides, the CDR3 is TGTGCCAGCAGCTTAGACAGGGGAAACACTGAAGCTTTCTTT. The V call is TRBV7-2, the J call TRBJ1-1; 7 bases agree with TRBD1. CDR3 length equals 14 residues. V dropped 1 base and J dropped 2; count of bases not matched to a gene: 1. Germline V gene lookup returns CDR1 SGHTA and CDR2 FQGNSA.

V gene TRBV5-6 combines with J gene TRBJ2-2; 12 bases align to TRBD2. Germline trimming cut 4 bases from V and 7 bases from J; bases unmatched to any gene: 14. The germline V gene encodes CDR1 SGHDT and CDR2 YYEEEE. This CDR3 has 18 amino acids. CDR3 nucleotide sequence: TGTGCCAGCAGCATTCTGCTAGCGGGGGGGCGATTCGACGGGGAGCTGTTTTTT. Translated, it gives CASSILLAGGRFDGELFF.

The V gene is TRBV3-1 (or the pseudogene TRBV3-2), the J gene TRBJ2-5; 7 positions agree with TRBD2. This CDR3 comprises 12 residues. V dropped 5 bases and J dropped 5; count of bases not matched to a gene: 2. Germline CDR1 and CDR2: LGHDT and YNNKEL (reference sequence). Here the CDR3 reads CASSKLAETQYF. CDR3 coding DNA: TGTGCCAGCAGCAAACTAGCGGAGACCCAGTACTTC.

This chain links TRBV11-3 with TRBJ2-7; D unresolved. Trimming removed 1 base at V and 0 bases at J, with 7 bases between. Germline-derived CDR1 and CDR2 are SGHNT and YENEEA. The length of the CDR3 is 14 residues. The CDR3 coding sequence is TGTGCCAGCAGCTTAGGCCCTAGCTCCTACGAGCAGTACTTC. This encodes CASSLGPSSYEQYF.